This T cell receptor beta chain was captured by sequencing in a study of glioma-infiltrating T cells after dendritic cell vaccination. Study details: Treatment, given 2003 to 2012, was autologous tumor lysate-pulsed dendritic cell vaccination.

The V gene end was trimmed by 2 bases and the J gene end by 3 bases; junction bases not matched to a gene: 9. Germline CDR1 MGHRA, CDR2 YSYEKL. CDR3 length: 16 amino acids. Sequencing was performed with immunoSEQ multiplex PCR; in TCRdb, only in-frame clones are kept and a portion is missing. The data contain tens of thousands of clones, about 85% of them singletons. The chain is built from TRBV4-1 and TRBJ2-7; 8 bases match TRBD2. This sample comprised blood, obtained before dendritic cell vaccination. This receptor was taken from a human donor with glioblastoma. The CDR3 sequence: CASSQPTSGRYYEQYF. The CDR3 nucleotides are TGCGCCAGCAGCCAACCTACTAGCGGCCGATACTACGAGCAGTACTTC.